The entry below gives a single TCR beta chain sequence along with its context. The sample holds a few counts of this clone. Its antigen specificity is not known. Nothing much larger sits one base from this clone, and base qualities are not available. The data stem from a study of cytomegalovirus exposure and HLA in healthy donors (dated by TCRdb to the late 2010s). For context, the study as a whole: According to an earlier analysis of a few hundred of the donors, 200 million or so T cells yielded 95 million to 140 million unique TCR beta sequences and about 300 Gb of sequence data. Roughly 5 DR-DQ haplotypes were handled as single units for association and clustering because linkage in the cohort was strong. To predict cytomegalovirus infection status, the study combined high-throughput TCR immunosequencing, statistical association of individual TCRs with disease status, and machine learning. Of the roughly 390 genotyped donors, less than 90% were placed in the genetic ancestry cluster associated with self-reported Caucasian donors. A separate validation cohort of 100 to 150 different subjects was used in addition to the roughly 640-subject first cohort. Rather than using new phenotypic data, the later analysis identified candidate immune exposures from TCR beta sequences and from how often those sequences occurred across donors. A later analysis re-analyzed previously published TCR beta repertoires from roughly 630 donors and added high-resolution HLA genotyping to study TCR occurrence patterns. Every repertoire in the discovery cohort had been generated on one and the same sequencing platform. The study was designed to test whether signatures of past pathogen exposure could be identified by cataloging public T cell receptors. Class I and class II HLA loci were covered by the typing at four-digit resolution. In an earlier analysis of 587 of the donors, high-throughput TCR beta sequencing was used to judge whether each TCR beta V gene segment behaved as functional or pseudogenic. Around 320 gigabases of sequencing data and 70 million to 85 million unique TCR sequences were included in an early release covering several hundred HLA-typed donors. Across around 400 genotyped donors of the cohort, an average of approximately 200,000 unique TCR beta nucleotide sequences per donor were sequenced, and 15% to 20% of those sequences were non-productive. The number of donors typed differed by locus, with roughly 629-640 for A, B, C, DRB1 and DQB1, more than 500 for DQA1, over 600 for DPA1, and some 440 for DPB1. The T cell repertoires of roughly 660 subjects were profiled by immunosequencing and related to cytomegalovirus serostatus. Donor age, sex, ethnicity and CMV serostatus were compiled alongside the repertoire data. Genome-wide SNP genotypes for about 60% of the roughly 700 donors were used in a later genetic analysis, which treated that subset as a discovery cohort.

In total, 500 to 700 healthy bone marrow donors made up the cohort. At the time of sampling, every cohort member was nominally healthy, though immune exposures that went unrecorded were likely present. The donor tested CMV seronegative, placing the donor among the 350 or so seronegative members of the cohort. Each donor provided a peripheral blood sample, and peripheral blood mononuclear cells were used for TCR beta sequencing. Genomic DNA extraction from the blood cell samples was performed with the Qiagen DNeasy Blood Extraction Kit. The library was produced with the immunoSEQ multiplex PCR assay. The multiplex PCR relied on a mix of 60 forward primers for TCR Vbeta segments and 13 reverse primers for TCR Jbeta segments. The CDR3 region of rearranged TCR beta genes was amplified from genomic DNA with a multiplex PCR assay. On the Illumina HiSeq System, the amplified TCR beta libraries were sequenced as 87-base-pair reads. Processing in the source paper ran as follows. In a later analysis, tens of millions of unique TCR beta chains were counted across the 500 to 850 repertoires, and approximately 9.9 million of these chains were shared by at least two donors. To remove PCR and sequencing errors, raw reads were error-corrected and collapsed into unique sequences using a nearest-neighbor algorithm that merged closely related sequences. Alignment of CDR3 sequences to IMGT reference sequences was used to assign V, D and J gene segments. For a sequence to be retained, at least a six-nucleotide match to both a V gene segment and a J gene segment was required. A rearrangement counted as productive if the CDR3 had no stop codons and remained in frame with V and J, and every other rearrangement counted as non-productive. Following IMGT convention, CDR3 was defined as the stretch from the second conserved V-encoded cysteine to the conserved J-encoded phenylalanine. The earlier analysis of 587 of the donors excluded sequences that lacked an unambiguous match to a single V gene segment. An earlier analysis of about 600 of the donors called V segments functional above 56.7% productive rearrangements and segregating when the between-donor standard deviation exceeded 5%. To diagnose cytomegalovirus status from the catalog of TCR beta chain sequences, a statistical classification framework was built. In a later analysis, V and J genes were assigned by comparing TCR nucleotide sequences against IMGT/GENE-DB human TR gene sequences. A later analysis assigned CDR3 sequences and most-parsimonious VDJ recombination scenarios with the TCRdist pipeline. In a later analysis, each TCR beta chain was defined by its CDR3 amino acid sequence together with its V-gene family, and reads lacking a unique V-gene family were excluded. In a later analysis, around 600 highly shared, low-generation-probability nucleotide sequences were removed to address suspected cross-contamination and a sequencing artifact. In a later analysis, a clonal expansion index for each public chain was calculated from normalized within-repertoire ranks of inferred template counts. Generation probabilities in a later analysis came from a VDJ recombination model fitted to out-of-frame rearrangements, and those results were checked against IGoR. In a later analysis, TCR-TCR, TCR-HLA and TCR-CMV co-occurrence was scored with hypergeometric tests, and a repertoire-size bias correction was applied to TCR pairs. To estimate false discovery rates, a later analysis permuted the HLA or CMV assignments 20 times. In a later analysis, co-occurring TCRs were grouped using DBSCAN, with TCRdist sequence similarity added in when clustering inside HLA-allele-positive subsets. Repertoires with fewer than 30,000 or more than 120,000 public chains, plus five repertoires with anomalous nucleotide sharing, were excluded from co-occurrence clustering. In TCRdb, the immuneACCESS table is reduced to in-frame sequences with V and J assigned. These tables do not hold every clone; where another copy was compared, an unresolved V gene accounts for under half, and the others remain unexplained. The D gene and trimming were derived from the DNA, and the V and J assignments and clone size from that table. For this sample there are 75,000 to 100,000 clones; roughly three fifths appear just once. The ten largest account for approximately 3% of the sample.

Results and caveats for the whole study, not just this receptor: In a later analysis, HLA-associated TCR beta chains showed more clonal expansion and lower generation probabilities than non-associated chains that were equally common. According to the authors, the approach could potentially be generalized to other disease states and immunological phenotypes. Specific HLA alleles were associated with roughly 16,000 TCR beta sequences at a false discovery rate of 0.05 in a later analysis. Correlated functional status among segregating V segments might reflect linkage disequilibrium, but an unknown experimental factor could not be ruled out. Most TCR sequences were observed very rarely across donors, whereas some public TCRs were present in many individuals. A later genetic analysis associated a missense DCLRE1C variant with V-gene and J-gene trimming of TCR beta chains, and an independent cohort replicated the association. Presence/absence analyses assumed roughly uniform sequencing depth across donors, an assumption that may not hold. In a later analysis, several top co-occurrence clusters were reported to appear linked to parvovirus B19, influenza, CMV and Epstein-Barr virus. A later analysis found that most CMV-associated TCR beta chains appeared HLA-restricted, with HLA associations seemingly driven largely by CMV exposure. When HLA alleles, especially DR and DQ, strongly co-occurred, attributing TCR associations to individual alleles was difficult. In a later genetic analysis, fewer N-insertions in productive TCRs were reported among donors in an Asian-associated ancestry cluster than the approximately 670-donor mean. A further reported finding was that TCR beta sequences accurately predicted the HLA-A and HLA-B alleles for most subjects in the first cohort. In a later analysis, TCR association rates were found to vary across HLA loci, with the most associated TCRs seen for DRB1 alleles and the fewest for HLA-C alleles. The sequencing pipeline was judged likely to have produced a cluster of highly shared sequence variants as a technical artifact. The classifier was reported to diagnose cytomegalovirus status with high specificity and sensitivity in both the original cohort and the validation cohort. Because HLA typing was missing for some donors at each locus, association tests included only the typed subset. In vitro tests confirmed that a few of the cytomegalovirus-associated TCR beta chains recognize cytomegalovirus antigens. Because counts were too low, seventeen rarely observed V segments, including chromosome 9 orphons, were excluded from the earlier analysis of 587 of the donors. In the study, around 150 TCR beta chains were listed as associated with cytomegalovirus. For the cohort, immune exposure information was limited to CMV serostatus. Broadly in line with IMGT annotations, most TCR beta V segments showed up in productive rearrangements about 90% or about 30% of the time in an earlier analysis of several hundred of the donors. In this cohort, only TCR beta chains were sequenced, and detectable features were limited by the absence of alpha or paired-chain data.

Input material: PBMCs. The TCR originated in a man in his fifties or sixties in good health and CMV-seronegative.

The CDR3 protein is CASSGREGEKLFF. The DNA sequence is given as TGTGCCAGCAGTGGCAGGGAAGGGGAAAAACTGTTTTTT. This chain is built from TRBV2 and TRBJ1-4; TRBD1 is perhaps the D gene, given 5 matching bases. The CDR3, cysteine through phenylalanine, is 13 amino acids long. Just the 39-base CDR3 DNA is kept, in frame starting at base 1. V gives up 4 bases and J gives up 8 bases, and the segment between their germline ends measures 11 bases. Reading the germline V gene gives CDR1 SNHLY and CDR2 FYNNEI. Full variable domain (CDR3 extended with the reference TRBV2 and TRBJ1-4 proteins): EPEVTQTPSHQVTQMGQEVILRCVPISNHLYFYWYRQILGQKVEFLVSFYNNEISEKSEIFDDQFSVERPDGSNFTLKIRSTKLEDSAMYFCASSGREGEKLFFGSGTQLSVL.